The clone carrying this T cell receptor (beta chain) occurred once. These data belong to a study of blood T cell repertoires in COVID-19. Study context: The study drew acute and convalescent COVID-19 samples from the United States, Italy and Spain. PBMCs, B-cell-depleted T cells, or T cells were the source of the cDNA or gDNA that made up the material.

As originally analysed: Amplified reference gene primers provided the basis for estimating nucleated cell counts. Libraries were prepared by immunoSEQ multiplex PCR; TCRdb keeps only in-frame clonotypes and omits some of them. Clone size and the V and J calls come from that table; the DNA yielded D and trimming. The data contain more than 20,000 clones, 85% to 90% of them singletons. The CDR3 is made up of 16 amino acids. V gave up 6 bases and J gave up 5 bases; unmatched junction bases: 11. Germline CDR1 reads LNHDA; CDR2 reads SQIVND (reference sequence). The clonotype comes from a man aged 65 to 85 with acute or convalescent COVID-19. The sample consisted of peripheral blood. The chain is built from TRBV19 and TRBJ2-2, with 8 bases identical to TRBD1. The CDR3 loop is CASRDLRTGSTGELFF. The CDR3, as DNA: TGTGCCAGTAGGGATCTGCGGACAGGGTCAACCGGGGAGCTGTTTTTT. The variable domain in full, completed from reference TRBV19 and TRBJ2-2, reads DGGITQSPKYLFRKEGQNVTLSCEQNLNHDAMYWYRQDPGQGLRLIYYSQIVNDFQKGDIAEGYSVSREKKESFPLTVTSAQKNPTAFYLCASRDLRTGSTGELFFGEGSRLTVL.